These 6 T cell receptor beta chains share one sample of origin, sequenced in a study of T cells expressing NK-cell markers. From its re-call of the 5' RACE reads, TCRdb lists each CDR3 protein once, without DNA. The table lists about 150,000 distinct CDR3 sequences, with 20% in the top ten. The sample was blood T cells: a sorted CD56 or NKG2C T cell subset, CD4+ or CD8+ T cells, or bulk PBMC T cells (not recorded which). Every receptor here comes from a man aged 18-69 years in good health.

Its frequency marks this clonotype as medium-sized. CDR3 amino acids: CASSYYVRNQPQHF. The chain uses TRBV27 and TRBJ1-5. Germline CDR1 MNHEY, CDR2 SMNVEV (reference sequence). This CDR3 contains 14 residues.

J is TRBJ1-5 and V is TRBV20-1; TCRdb indicates TRBD1, and absent DNA this call remains unverified. The CDR3 contains 14 residues. Germline V CDR1 and CDR2: DFQATT, SNEGSKA (reference sequence). The CDR3 protein is CSAKTGDRNQPQHF.

The gene calls are TRBV27 and TRBJ1-5. There are 13 residues in the CDR3. From germline, CDR1 is MNHEY and CDR2 SMNVEV (reference sequence). The CDR3 here is CATMAGLNQPQHF.

V and J are TRBV7-6 and TRBJ1-5. This CDR3 spans 13 amino acids. Per germline, CDR1 SGHVS and CDR2 FNYEAQ. The CDR3 is CASSFGEDQPQHF. Full variable domain (remainder filled in from reference TRBV7-6 and TRBJ1-5): GAGVSQSPRYKVTKRGQDVALRCDPISGHVSLYWYRQALGQGPEFLTYFNYEAQQDKSGLPNDRFSAERPEGSISTLTIQRTEQRDSAMYRCASSFGEDQPQHFGDGTRLSIL.

The chain joins TRBV20-1 to TRBJ2-7. CDR3 length: 15 residues. Germline CDR1 reads DFQATT; CDR2 reads SNEGSKA (reference sequence). This CDR3 is CSARAFEFPSYEQYF.

The CDR3 here is CASSLGVAGEPDTQYF. The chain joins TRBV7-6 to TRBJ2-3; no DNA is available, so the TRBD2 call from TCRdb remains unchecked. This CDR3 comprises 16 residues. The V gene's germline CDR1 is SGHVS and CDR2 FNYEAQ.